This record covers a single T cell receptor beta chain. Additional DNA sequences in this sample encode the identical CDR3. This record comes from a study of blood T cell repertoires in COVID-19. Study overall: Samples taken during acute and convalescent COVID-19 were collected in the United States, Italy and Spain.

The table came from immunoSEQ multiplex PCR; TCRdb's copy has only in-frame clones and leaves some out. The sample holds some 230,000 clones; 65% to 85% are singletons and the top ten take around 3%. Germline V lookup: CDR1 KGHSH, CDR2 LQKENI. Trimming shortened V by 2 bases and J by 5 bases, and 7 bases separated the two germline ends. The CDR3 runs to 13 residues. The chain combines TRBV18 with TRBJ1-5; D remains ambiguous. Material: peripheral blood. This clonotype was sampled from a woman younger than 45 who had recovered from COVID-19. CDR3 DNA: TGTGCCAGCTCACCAGACACTTATCAGCCCCAGCATTTT. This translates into CASSPDTYQPQHF.